What follows describes a single T cell receptor beta chain. Germline trimming cut 4 bases from V and 5 bases from J; bases unmatched to any gene: 5. The CDR3 runs 14 residues. From germline, CDR1 is SGHNT and CDR2 YYREEE (reference sequence). Produced via immunoSEQ multiplex PCR; TCRdb's table is partial and in-frame only. The sample lists around 45,000 clones, roughly four fifths seen once, with 1.2% in the top ten. Single viable CD3+CD4+CD8-CD45RO+ cells were sorted as the memory CD4+ T cells. The sample is drawn from a study of memory CD4+ T cells and cytomegalovirus serostatus. This clonotype originated in an adult in good health and CMV-seropositive. This chain joins TRBV5-4 and TRBJ2-2; 7 nucleotides line up with TRBD1. The sample comprised memory CD4+ T cells from blood. CDR3 nucleotide sequence: TGTGCCAGCAGCGCAGGACAGGCTACCGGGGAGCTGTTTTTT. It yields the protein CASSAGQATGELFF. The variable domain in full, with the rest retrieved from reference TRBV5-4 and TRBJ2-2, is ETGVTQSPTHLIKTRGQQVTLRCSSQSGHNTVSWYQQALGQGPQFIFQYYREEENGRGNFPPRFSGLQFPNYSSELNVNALELDDSALYLCASSAGQATGELFFGEGSRLTVL.